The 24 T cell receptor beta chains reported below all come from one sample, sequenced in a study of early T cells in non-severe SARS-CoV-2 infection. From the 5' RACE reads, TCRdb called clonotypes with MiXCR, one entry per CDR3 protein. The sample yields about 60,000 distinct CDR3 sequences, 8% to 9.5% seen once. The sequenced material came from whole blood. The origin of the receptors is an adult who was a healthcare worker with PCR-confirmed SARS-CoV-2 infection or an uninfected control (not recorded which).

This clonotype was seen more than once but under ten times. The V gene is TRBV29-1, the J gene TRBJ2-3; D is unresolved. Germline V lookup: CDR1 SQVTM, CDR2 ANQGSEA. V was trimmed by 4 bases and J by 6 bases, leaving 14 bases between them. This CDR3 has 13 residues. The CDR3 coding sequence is TGCAGCGTTGTAGGTGGCTCCTCGGATACGCAGTATTTT. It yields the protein CSVVGGSSDTQYF.

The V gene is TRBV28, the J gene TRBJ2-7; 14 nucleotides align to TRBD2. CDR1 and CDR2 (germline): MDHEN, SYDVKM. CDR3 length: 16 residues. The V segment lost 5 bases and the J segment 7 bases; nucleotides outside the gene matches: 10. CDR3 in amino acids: CASSPRLAGGRGEQYF. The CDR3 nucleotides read TGTGCCAGCAGTCCGCGACTAGCGGGAGGGAGAGGGGAGCAGTACTTC.

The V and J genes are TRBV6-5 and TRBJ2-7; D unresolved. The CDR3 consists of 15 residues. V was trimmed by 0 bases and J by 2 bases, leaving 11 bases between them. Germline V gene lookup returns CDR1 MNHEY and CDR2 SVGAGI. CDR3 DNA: TGTGCCAGCAGTTACTCGAAGGCCGTCCCCTACGAGCAGTACTTC. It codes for CASSYSKAVPYEQYF.

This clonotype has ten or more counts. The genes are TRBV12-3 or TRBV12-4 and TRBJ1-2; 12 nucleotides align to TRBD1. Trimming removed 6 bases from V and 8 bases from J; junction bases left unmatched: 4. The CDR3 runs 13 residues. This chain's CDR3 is CASRGTGGNGYTF. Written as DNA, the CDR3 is TGTGCCAGCAGGGGGACAGGGGGCAACGGCTACACCTTC.

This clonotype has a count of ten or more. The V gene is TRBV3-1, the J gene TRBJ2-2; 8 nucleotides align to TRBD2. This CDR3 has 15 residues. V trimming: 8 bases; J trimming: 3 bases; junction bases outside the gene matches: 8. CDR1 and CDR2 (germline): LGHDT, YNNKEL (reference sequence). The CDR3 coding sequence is TGTGCCAGCGCGCGGGGGGAAGGATACACCGGGGAGCTGTTTTTT. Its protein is CASARGEGYTGELFF.

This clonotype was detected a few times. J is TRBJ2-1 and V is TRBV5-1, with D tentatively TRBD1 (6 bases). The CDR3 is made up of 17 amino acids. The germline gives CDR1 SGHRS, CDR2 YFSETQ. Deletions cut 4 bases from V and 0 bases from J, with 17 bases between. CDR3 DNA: TGCGCCAGCAGCAACCCACAGGGTCCAAGCTCCTACAATGAGCAGTTCTTC. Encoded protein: CASSNPQGPSSYNEQFF.

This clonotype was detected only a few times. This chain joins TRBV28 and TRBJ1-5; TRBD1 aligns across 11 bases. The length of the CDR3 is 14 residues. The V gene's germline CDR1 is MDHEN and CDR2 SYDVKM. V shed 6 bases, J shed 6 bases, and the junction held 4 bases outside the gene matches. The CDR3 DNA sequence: TGTGCCAGCAGCCCCGGGACAGGGGGTCAGCCCCAGCATTTT. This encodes CASSPGTGGQPQHF.

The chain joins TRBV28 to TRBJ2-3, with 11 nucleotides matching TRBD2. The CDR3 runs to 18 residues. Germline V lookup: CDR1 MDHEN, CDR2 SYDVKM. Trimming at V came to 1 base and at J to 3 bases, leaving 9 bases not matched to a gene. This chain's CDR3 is CASSLSRILAGETDTQYF. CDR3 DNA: TGTGCCAGCAGTTTATCCCGCATACTAGCGGGAGAAACAGATACGCAGTATTTT.

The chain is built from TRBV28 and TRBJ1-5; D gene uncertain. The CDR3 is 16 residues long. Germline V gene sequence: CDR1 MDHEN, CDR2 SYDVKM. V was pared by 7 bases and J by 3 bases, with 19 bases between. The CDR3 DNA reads TGTGCCAGCAACGCCGTCGCAGCACCCCCCAATCAGCCCCAGCATTTT. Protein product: CASNAVAAPPNQPQHF.

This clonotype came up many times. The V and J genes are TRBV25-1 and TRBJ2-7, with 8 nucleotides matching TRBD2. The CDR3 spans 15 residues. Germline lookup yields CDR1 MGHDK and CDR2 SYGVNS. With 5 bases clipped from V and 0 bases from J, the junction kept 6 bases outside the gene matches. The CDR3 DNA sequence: TGTGCCAGCAGTCCCACTAGCGGATTCTCCTACGAGCAGTACTTC. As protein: CASSPTSGFSYEQYF.

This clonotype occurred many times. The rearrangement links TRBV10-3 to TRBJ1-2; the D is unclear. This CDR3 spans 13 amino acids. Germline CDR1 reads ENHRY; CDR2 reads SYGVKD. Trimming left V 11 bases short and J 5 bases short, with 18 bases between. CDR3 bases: TGTGCCGTCTCAGCAACCGAGAAATATGGCTACACCTTC. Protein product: CAVSATEKYGYTF.

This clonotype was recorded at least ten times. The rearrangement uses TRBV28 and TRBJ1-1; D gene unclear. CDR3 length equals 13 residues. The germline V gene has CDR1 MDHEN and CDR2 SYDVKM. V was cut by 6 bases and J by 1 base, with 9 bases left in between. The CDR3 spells CASSWVGNTEAFF. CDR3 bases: TGTGCCAGCAGCTGGGTGGGGAACACTGAAGCTTTCTTT.

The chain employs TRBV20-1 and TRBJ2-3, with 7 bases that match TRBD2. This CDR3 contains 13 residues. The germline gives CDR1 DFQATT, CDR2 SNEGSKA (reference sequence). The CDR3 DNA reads TGCAGCCTAGGTGGGAGGGGAACAGATACGCAGTATTTT. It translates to CSLGGRGTDTQYF.

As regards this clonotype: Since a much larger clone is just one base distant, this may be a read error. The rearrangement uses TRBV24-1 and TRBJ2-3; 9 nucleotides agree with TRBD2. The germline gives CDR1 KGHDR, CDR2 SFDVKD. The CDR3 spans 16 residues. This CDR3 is CATNDRTSALSDTQYF. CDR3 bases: TGTGCCACCAATGATCGGACTAGCGCCCTTTCAGATACGCAGTATTTT.

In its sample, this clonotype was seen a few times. Written as DNA, the CDR3 is TGTGCCAGCAGTTTAGTCAGGGGTTTTAATCAGCCCCAGCATTTT. Protein: CASSLVRGFNQPQHF. The V call is TRBV27, the J call TRBJ1-5; a possible D gene is TRBD1 (6 bases). V was cut by 2 bases and J by 4 bases, with 12 bases left in between. Germline-derived CDR1 and CDR2 are MNHEY and SMNVEV (reference sequence). The CDR3 is 15 residues long.

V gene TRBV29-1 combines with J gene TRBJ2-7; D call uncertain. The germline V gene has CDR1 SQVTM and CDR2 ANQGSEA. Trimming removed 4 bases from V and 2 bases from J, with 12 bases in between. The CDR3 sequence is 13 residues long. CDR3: CSVVVGFAYEQYF. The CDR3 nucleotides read TGCAGCGTTGTAGTGGGATTCGCCTACGAGCAGTACTTC.

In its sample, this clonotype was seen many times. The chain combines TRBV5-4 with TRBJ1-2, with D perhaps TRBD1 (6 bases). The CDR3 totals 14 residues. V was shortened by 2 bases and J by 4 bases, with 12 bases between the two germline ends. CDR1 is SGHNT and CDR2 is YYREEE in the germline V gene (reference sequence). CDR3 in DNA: TGTGCCAGCAGCTTACAGGGCTCTAGCTATGGCTACACCTTC. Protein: CASSLQGSSYGYTF.

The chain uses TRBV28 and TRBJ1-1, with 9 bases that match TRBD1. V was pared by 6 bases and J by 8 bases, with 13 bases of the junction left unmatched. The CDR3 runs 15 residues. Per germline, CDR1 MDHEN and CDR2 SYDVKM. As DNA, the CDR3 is TGTGCCAGCAGAGTTATTGGACAGGGGCGCAACGAAGCTTTCTTT. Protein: CASRVIGQGRNEAFF. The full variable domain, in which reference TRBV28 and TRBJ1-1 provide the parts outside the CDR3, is DVKVTQSSRYLVKRTGEKVFLECVQDMDHENMFWYRQDPGLGLRLIYFSYDVKMKEKGDIPEGYSVSREKKERFSLILESASTNQTSMYLCASRVIGQGRNEAFFGQGTRLTVV.

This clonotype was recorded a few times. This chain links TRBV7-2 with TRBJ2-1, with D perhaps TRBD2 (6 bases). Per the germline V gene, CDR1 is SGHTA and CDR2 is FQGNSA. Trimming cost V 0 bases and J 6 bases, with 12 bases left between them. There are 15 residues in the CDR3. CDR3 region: CASSLAGSPLNEQFF. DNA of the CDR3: TGTGCCAGCAGCTTAGCCGGGAGCCCCCTCAATGAGCAGTTCTTC. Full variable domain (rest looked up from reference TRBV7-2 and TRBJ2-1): GAGVSQSPSNKVTEKGKDVELRCDPISGHTALYWYRQSLGQGLEFLIYFQGNSAPDKSGLPSDRFSAERTGGSVSTLTIQRTQQEDSAVYLCASSLAGSPLNEQFFGPGTRLTVL.

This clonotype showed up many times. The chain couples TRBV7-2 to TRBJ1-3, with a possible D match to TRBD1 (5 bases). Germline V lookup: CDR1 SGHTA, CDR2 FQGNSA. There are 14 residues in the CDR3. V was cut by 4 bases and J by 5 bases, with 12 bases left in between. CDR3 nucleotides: TGTGCCAGCAGCTCGCAGGGCGCTAGAAACACCATATATTTT. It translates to CASSSQGARNTIYF.

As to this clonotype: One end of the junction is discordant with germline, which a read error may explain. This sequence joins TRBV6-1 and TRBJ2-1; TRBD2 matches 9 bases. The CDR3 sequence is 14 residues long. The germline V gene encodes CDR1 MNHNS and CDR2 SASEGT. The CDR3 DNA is TGTGCCAGCAGTGATCTGGTAGGCGGGAGGGCTCGGGTCTTC. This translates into CASSDLVGGRARVF.

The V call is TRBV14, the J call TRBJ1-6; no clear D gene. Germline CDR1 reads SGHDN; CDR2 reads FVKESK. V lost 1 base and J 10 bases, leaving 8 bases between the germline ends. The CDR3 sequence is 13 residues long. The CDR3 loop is CASSQVNSSPLHF. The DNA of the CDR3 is TGTGCCAGCAGCCAAGTTAACAGCTCACCCCTCCACTTT.

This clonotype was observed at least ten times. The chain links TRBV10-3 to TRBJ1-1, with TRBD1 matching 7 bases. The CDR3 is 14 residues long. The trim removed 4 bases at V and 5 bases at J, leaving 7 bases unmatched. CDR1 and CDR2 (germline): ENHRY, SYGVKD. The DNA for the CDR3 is TGTGCCATCAGTGTTGACAGGGTGGGGACTGAAGCTTTCTTT. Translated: CAISVDRVGTEAFF.

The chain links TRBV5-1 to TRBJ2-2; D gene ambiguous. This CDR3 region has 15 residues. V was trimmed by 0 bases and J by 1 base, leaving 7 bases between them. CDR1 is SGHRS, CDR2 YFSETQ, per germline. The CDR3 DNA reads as TGCGCCAGCAGCTTGGCCCAGAGGAACACCGGGGAGCTGTTTTTT. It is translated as CASSLAQRNTGELFF. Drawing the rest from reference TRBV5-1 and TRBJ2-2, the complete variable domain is KAGVTQTPRYLIKTRGQQVTLSCSPISGHRSVSWYQQTPGQGLQFLFEYFSETQRNKGNFPGRFSGRQFSNSRSEMNVSTLELGDSALYLCASSLAQRNTGELFFGEGSRLTVL.